Listed below are T cell receptor beta chains from one sample, sequenced in a study of PD-L1 blockade in urothelial cancer. Clones were sequenced by immunoSEQ multiplex PCR, and TCRdb holds only the in-frame ones, with some missing. The profile shows roughly 50,000 clones, about 83% of them singletons. This sample comprised PBMCs, obtained around atezolizumab (anti-PD-L1) treatment. All receptors derive from a woman between 55 and 75 years old with urothelial cancer. Each CDR3 is given without its conserved first and last residue. Fields, in order: CDR3 length, V gene, CDR3 protein.

>14|TRBV10-3
AISGHFPGGGFEQY
>14|TRBV11-2
ASSQGTGAMTYEQY
>11|TRBV13
ASSMRQGFGYT
>14|TRBV7-3
ASSLSGRGQNTEAF
>14|TRBV7-9
ASSSGTGAMNTEAF
>12|TRBV14
ASSQVTVTYEQY
>12|TRBV7-8
ASSSTGGEQPQH
>12|TRBV11-2
ASSLERSSNEQF
>12|TRBV7-2
ASSLGSLGFGYT
>11|TRBV6-1
ASSELGQSFTF
>16|TRBV5-1
ASSLALAGVEYQETQY
>13|TRBV27
ASSLTGSPNYGYT
>12|TRBV29-1
SVDIAGTLDTQY
>12|TRBV9
ASSSQTRSETQY
>11|TRBV10-3
AISEPGTYEQY
>12|TRBV4-2
ASSQPLAGDEQY
>11|TRBV28
ASSQGTVETQY
>13|TRBV14
ASSQAGGPTGELF
>12|TRBV2
ASSGYSTRETQY
>13|TRBV9
ASSADLGGYYGYT
>12|TRBV2
ASSGASAKKGYT
>12|TRBV5-1
ASSLAMTQETQY
>11|TRBV11-1
ASRGTGGAGQY
>13|TRBV5-1
ASSLVDRGRGEQF
>8|TRBV2
ASSAGAQH
>8|TRBV18
ASSPDSRF
>12|TRBV7-8
ASSLGGFTDTQY
>10|TRBV11-2
ASSQSYNEQF
>14|TRBV18
ASSPTQGYSGNTIY
>11|TRBV19
ASIRETGGTAF
>11|TRBV5-6
ASSRVGGETQY
>13|TRBV5-3
ARSLAGQGAHEQY
>14|TRBV7-6
ASSLAPFRGWTEAF
>13|TRBV10-3
AIRIGTGQQYEQF
>12|TRBV5-4
ASSQGGRDTEAF
>13|TRBV5-1
ASSLVGQGTDTQY
>12|TRBV7-2
ASSRTGSNQPQH
>14|TRBV6-1
ASSGQTRGGTGELF
>12|TRBV11-3
ASSEGGAGNEQF
>10|TRBV14
ASSPFTDTQY
>12|TRBV27
ASSSAAVNTEAF
>14|TRBV16
ASSPAGGATKNIQY